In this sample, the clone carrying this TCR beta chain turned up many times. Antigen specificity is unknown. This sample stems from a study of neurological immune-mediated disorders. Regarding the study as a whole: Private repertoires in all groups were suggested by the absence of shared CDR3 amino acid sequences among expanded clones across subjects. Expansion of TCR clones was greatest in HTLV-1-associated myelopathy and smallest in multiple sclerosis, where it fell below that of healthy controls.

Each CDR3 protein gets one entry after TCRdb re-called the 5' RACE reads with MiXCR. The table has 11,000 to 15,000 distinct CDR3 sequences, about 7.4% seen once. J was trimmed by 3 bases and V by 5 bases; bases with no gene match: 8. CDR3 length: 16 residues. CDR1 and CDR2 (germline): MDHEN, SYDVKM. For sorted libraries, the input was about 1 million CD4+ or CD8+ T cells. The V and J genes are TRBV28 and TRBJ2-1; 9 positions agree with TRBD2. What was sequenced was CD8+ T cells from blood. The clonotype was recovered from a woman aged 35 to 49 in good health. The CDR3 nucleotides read TGTGCCAGCAGTCCGCTAGCGGGAAAGGGCTACAATGAGCAGTTCTTC. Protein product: CASSPLAGKGYNEQFF.